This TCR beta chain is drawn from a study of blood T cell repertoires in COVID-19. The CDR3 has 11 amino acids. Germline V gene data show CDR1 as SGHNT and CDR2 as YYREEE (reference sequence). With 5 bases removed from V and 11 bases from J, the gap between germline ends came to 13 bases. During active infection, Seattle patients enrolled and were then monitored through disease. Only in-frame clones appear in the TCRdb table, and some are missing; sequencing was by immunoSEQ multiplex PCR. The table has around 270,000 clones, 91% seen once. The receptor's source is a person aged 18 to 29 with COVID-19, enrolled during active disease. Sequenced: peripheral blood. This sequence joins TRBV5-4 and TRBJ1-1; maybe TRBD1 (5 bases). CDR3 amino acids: CASSSGNAAFF. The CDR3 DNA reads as TGTGCCAGCAGTTCAGGGAACGCGGCTTTCTTT.